The 27 T cell receptor beta chains given below trace back to one sample, sequenced in a study of shared clonotypes between healthy human individuals. Sequenced by immunoSEQ multiplex PCR; TCRdb stores in-frame clones only, minus some. The sample has about 590,000 clones, nearly 97% seen once. Naive CD8 cells, CD45RO-negative and positively selected for CCR7, excluded terminally differentiated effector memory CD45RA+ cells. Sequenced: naive CD8+ T cells sorted from blood. The receptor source for this set is a woman in her twenties or thirties in good health.

Turning to this clone: Other nucleotide sequences from this sample produce the same CDR3. This chain joins TRBV5-1 and TRBJ2-7; D is unclear. V was clipped by 2 bases and J by 0 bases, with 6 bases between them. The germline V gene encodes CDR1 SGHRS and CDR2 YFSETQ. The CDR3 runs to 13 residues. This CDR3 is CASSFGDSYEQYF. For the CDR3, the DNA is TGCGCCAGCAGCTTCGGCGACTCCTACGAGCAGTACTTC.

The chain joins TRBV7-9 to TRBJ1-1; D ambiguous. CDR1 is SEHNR, CDR2 FQNEAQ, per germline (reference sequence). Deletions cut 6 bases from V and 11 bases from J, with 16 bases between. This CDR3 region has 12 residues. This CDR3 is CASRVDPGEAFF. DNA for the CDR3: TGTGCCAGCAGAGTAGACCCGGGTGAGGCTTTCTTT. The complete variable domain, with remaining parts taken from reference TRBV7-9 and TRBJ1-1, reads DTGVSQNPRHKITKRGQNVTFRCDPISEHNRLYWYRQTLGQGPEFLTYFQNEAQLEKSRLLSDRFSAERPKGSFSTLEIQRTEQGDSAMYLCASRVDPGEAFFGQGTRLTVV.

This sequence joins TRBV28 and TRBJ2-1; D unresolved. The CDR3 is 14 residues long. CDR1 and CDR2 from the germline V gene are MDHEN and SYDVKM. V was pared by 6 bases and J by 0 bases, with 9 bases between. The CDR3: CASREEASYNEQFF. The CDR3 region has the DNA TGTGCCAGCAGGGAAGAGGCCTCCTACAATGAGCAGTTCTTC.

The chain links TRBV5-5 to TRBJ2-2; no clear D. V lost 3 bases to trimming and J lost 0 bases, with 12 bases between them. CDR1 SGHKS and CDR2 YYEKEE come from the germline V gene (reference sequence). This CDR3 has 16 amino acids. CDR3 residues: CASSSLGGANTGELFF. The CDR3 coding sequence is TGTGCCAGCAGCTCGTTGGGCGGAGCGAACACCGGGGAGCTGTTTTTT.

The rearrangement uses TRBV6-1 and TRBJ1-1; maybe TRBD1 (5 bases). Germline lookup yields CDR1 MNHNS and CDR2 SASEGT. The CDR3 sequence is 13 residues long. V gave up 6 bases and J gave up 6 bases, with 14 bases separating them. CDR3: CASRSDPGAEAFF. The DNA of the CDR3 is TGTGCCAGCAGGTCGGACCCGGGGGCTGAAGCTTTCTTT.

This chain joins TRBV27 and TRBJ2-2; TRBD1 matches at 8 bases. The CDR3 runs to 14 residues. CDR1 and CDR2 from the germline V gene are MNHEY and SMNVEV (reference sequence). V trimming: 4 bases; J trimming: 7 bases; junction bases outside the gene matches: 5. CDR3 DNA: TGTGCCAGCAGTTGGGACAGGAGCAACGGGGAGCTGTTTTTT. It codes for CASSWDRSNGELFF.

The chain recombines TRBV4-1 with TRBJ2-3; possibly TRBD1 for D (6 bases). CDR3 length: 15 residues. Trimming took off 3 bases at V and 0 bases at J, with 10 bases between the two ends. CDR1 is MGHRA and CDR2 is YSYEKL in the germline V gene. CDR3 residues: CASSHRTDSTDTQYF. The CDR3 DNA is TGCGCCAGCAGCCACCGGACAGATAGCACAGATACGCAGTATTTT.

This chain joins TRBV7-8 and TRBJ2-4; D remains ambiguous. The CDR3 consists of 15 residues. Germline values: CDR1 SGHVS, CDR2 FQNEAQ. The V and J ends lost 5 bases and 0 bases respectively, with 11 bases between them. The CDR3 coding sequence is TGTGCCAGCAGCCCCCAGGCACTAGCCAAAAACATTCAGTACTTC. Amino acids: CASSPQALAKNIQYF.

The DNA for the CDR3 is TGTGCCAGCAGCTTAGTTGGAGTAGATACGCAGTATTTT. It codes for CASSLVGVDTQYF. The V call is TRBV13, the J call TRBJ2-3; the D is unclear. This CDR3 comprises 13 residues. CDR1 and CDR2 (germline): PRHDT, FYEKMQ (reference sequence). Trimming removed 1 base from V and 5 bases from J, with 7 bases in between.

This rearrangement joins TRBV10-1 to TRBJ2-5; 7 nucleotides match TRBD1. The CDR3 consists of 17 residues. CDR1 and CDR2 (germline): WNHNN, SYGVQD (reference sequence). The junction had 20 bases not matched to a gene; V was cut back by 4 bases and J by 9 bases. The CDR3 coding sequence is TGCGCCAGCAGTGCTGAAGCCCTCGGGACAGACCCCGCGGCCCAGTACTTC. As protein: CASSAEALGTDPAAQYF.

CDR3 in amino acids: CASRPLGDEQYF. In DNA, the CDR3 is TGTGCCAGCAGACCGTTGGGGGACGAGCAGTACTTC. J is TRBJ2-7 and V is TRBV28, with D perhaps being TRBD1 or TRBD2 (5 bases each). The germline CDR1 and CDR2 sequences are MDHEN and SYDVKM. The V and J ends lost 6 bases and 5 bases respectively, with 11 bases between them. The CDR3 has 12 amino acids.

This clone was detected once. The rearrangement joins TRBV28 to TRBJ2-7; 11 positions agree with TRBD2. Germline loops: CDR1 MDHEN, CDR2 SYDVKM. This CDR3 spans 17 amino acids. The V and J ends lost 3 bases and 2 bases, in that order; junction bases with no gene match: 9. For the CDR3, the DNA is TGTGCCAGCAGTTTCCCCTCTCCTAGCGGGGGGACCTACGAGCAGTACTTC. It is translated as CASSFPSPSGGTYEQYF.

To note about this clone: Additional DNA sequences in this sample encode the identical CDR3. The CDR3 region has the DNA TGTGCCAGCAGCGTAGAGCCAGGGAGCTCCTACGAGCAGTACTTC. Residues: CASSVEPGSSYEQYF. V and J are TRBV9 and TRBJ2-7; TRBD1 or TRBD2 may be the D gene (5 bases each). The CDR3 has 15 amino acids. Trimming removed 0 bases at V and 0 bases at J, with 10 bases between. Germline CDR1 reads SGDLS; CDR2 reads YYNGEE.

The chain couples TRBV9 to TRBJ2-2; D uncertain. The germline V gene encodes CDR1 SGDLS and CDR2 YYNGEE. The CDR3 is made up of 13 amino acids. The V end lost 2 bases, the J end lost 6 bases, and 8 bases lay between the germline ends. CDR3 protein: CASSVSSPGELFF. The CDR3 bases are TGTGCCAGCAGCGTGTCGTCCCCCGGGGAGCTGTTTTTT.

The gene calls are TRBV5-1 and TRBJ2-1; 7 bases fit TRBD1. The junction had 9 bases not matched to a gene; V was cut back by 4 bases and J by 2 bases. Per germline, CDR1 SGHRS and CDR2 YFSETQ. This CDR3 spans 16 amino acids. The CDR3 sequence: CASSPDRVLPYNEQFF. For the CDR3, the DNA is TGCGCCAGCAGCCCCGACAGGGTATTACCCTACAATGAGCAGTTCTTC.

The chain is built from TRBV2 and TRBJ1-1, with D unresolved. Germline CDR1 reads SNHLY; CDR2 reads FYNNEI. Trimming cost V 6 bases and J 0 bases, with 5 bases left between them. The CDR3 is 12 amino acids. This CDR3 reads CASRAVNTEAFF. CDR3 nucleotides: TGTGCCAGCAGGGCCGTGAACACTGAAGCTTTCTTT. Drawing the rest from reference TRBV2 and TRBJ1-1, the complete variable domain is EPEVTQTPSHQVTQMGQEVILRCVPISNHLYFYWYRQILGQKVEFLVSFYNNEISEKSEIFDDQFSVERPDGSNFTLKIRSTKLEDSAMYFCASRAVNTEAFFGQGTRLTVV.

This clone was seen only once. The chain uses TRBV28 and TRBJ1-2, with TRBD1 identical over 7 bases. In germline, CDR1 is MDHEN, CDR2 SYDVKM. This CDR3 has 14 residues. V lost 9 bases to trimming and J lost 8 bases; unmatched junction nucleotides: 15. CDR3 amino acids: CASTGEVFGGGYTF. For the CDR3, the DNA is TGTGCCAGTACAGGGGAGGTTTTCGGCGGCGGCTACACCTTC.

The rearrangement links TRBV4-1 to TRBJ1-4; no reliable D call. The CDR3 contains 16 residues. The germline V gene encodes CDR1 MGHRA and CDR2 YSYEKL. V lost 0 bases, J lost 1 base, and 9 bases lay in between. As DNA, the CDR3 is TGCGCCAGCAGCCAAGATACGTTTTTAACTAATGAAAAACTGTTTTTT. Its translation: CASSQDTFLTNEKLFF.

The V and J genes are TRBV4-1 and TRBJ2-7; D is unresolved. The CDR3 has 14 amino acids. CDR1 MGHRA and CDR2 YSYEKL come from the germline V gene. The ends were cut back, 0 bases at V and 2 bases at J, with 8 bases in the middle. CDR3 amino acids: CASSQDSETYEQYF. The CDR3 DNA follows: TGCGCCAGCAGCCAAGATTCAGAAACCTACGAGCAGTACTTC.

The V call is TRBV5-4, the J call TRBJ2-7; D is unclear. From germline, CDR1 is SGHNT and CDR2 YYREEE (reference sequence). This CDR3 has 15 residues. V was shortened by 3 bases and J by 5 bases, with 18 bases between the two germline ends. The CDR3 region is CASSYHDRPRDEQYF. The CDR3 DNA sequence: TGTGCCAGCAGCTACCATGACCGCCCCCGGGACGAGCAGTACTTC.

This clone was recorded only once. The rearrangement joins TRBV4-2 to TRBJ2-7, with 8 bases identical to TRBD2. CDR1 and CDR2 from the germline V gene are LGHNA and YNFKEQ. The CDR3 is 16 residues long. The J segment lost 3 bases and the V segment lost 0 bases, leaving 7 bases of the junction unmatched. The CDR3 coding sequence is TGTGCCAGCAGCCAAGAAAGGGCGGGAGGAAACTACGAGCAGTACTTC. Residues: CASSQERAGGNYEQYF.

The chain joins TRBV19 to TRBJ2-1; 9 nucleotides align to TRBD2. The CDR3 has 15 amino acids. The V gene's germline CDR1 is LNHDA and CDR2 SQIVND (reference sequence). J gave up 7 bases and V 6 bases, and 10 bases lay outside the gene matches. In DNA, the CDR3 is TGTGCCAGTAGACCTTGGGTAGCGGGAGATAATGAGCAGTTCTTC. As protein: CASRPWVAGDNEQFF.

The genes are TRBV28 and TRBJ1-2, with D possibly being TRBD1 (5 bases). The length of the CDR3 is 14 residues. The V end lost 6 bases, the J end lost 6 bases, and 17 bases lay between the germline ends. Germline lookup yields CDR1 MDHEN and CDR2 SYDVKM. Here the CDR3 reads CASSTGPGGNGYTF. In nucleotides, the CDR3 is TGTGCCAGCAGCACCGGTCCCGGGGGGAATGGCTACACCTTC.

The J gene is TRBJ1-4, the V gene TRBV6-1, with a possible D match to TRBD1 (6 bases). With 3 bases removed from V and 4 bases from J, the gap between germline ends came to 15 bases. CDR3 length: 16 residues. Per germline, CDR1 MNHNS and CDR2 SASEGT. The CDR3 region is CASSDPRTAYNEKLFF. For the CDR3, the DNA is TGTGCCAGCAGTGATCCGCGGACAGCGTATAATGAAAAACTGTTTTTT.

V gene TRBV5-1 combines with J gene TRBJ1-2; tentative D call: TRBD1 (6 bases). V was trimmed by 4 bases and J by 0 bases, leaving 13 bases between them. The CDR3 is 15 amino acids. CDR1 is SGHRS and CDR2 is YFSETQ in the germline V gene. The CDR3 coding sequence is TGCGCCAGCAGCCCGAGACAGGAACCTAACTATGGCTACACCTTC. Its protein is CASSPRQEPNYGYTF.

Points on this clone: Distinct nucleotide sequences in the sample also encode this CDR3. V and J are TRBV28 and TRBJ2-7, with 10 bases aligning to TRBD2. CDR1 is MDHEN, CDR2 SYDVKM, per germline. V shed 2 bases and J 2 bases; nucleotides not matched to a gene: 0. The CDR3 totals 14 residues. CDR3 residues: CASSLLAGAYEQYF. The CDR3 DNA follows: TGTGCCAGCAGTTTACTAGCGGGGGCCTACGAGCAGTACTTC.

Concerning this clone itself: Compared with germline, one end of the junction differs, possibly owing to a read error. The chain couples TRBV9 to TRBJ2-3; D is unresolved. The CDR3 runs 14 residues. CDR1 is SGDLS, CDR2 YYNGEE, per germline. The CDR3 here is CASSVVGTLDTQYF. As DNA, the CDR3 is TGTGCCAGCAGCGTAGTCGGAACTCTGGATACACAGTATTTT. Full variable domain (outside the CDR3, taken from reference TRBV9 and TRBJ2-3): DSGVTQTPKHLITATGQRVTLRCSPRSGDLSVYWYQQSLDQGLQFLIQYYNGEERAKGNILERFSAQQFPDLHSELNLSSLELGDSALYFCASSVVGTLDTQYFGPGTRLTVL.